The text below deals with one T cell receptor (beta chain). This sample was included in a study of Ad26.COV2.S vaccination and SARS-CoV-2 variants. Clones were read by immunoSEQ multiplex PCR, and TCRdb kept only the in-frame ones, dropping some. Among roughly 400,000 clones listed, approximately 90% were seen once. The CDR3 contains 13 residues. Between the trimmed V and J ends, which lost 5 bases and 0 bases, there was a span of 8 bases. Germline CDR1 reads KGHSH; CDR2 reads LQKENI. Treatment: around 19 received Ad26.COV2.S at low or high dose, single or two shots; 5 received placebo; per-sample allocation not given. All samples were drawn on day 63, counting from the first vaccine or placebo injection. The vaccine antigen was prefusion-stabilized Wuhan SARS-CoV-2 spike.

The specimen was peripheral blood, collected in a trial of Ad26.COV2.S vaccine versus placebo. The chain has TRBV18 and TRBJ2-7; D unclear. This clonotype was obtained from a person between 18 and 59 years old who received the Ad26.COV2.S COVID-19 vaccine or a placebo. Here the CDR3 reads CASSSNPSYEQYF. The CDR3 nucleotides read TGTGCCAGCTCATCCAACCCCTCCTACGAGCAGTACTTC.